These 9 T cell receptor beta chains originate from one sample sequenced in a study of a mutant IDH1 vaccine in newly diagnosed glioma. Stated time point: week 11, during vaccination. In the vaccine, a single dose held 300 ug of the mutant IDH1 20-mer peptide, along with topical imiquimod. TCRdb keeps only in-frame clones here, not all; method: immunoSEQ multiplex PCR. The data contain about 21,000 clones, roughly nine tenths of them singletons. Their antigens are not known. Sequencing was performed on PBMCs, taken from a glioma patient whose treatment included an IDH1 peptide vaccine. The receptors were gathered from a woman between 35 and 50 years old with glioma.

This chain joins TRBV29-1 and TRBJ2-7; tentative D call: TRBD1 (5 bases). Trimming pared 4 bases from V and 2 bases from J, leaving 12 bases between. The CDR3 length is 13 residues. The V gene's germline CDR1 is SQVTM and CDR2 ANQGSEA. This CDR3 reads CSVGRKGPYEQYF. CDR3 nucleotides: TGCAGCGTTGGTCGCAAGGGGCCCTACGAGCAGTACTTC.

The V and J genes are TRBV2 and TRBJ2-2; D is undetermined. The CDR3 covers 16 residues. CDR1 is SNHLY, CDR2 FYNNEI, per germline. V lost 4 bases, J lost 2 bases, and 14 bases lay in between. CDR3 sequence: CASSVRNVDNTGELFF. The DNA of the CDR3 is TGTGCCAGCAGTGTAAGGAACGTAGACAACACCGGGGAGCTGTTTTTT. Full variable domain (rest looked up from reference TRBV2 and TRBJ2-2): EPEVTQTPSHQVTQMGQEVILRCVPISNHLYFYWYRQILGQKVEFLVSFYNNEISEKSEIFDDQFSVERPDGSNFTLKIRSTKLEDSAMYFCASSVRNVDNTGELFFGEGSRLTVL.

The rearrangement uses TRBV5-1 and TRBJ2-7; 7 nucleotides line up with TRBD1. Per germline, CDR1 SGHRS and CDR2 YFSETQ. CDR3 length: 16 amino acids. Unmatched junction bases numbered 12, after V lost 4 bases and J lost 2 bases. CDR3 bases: TGCGCCAGCAGCACCACGCCCGGGACAGCGACCTACGAGCAGTACTTC. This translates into CASSTTPGTATYEQYF.

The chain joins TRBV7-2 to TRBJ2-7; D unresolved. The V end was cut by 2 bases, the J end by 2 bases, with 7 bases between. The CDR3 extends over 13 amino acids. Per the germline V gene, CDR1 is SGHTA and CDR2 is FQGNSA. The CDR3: CASSLRLPYEQYF. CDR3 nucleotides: TGTGCCAGCAGCTTAAGGCTCCCCTACGAGCAGTACTTC.

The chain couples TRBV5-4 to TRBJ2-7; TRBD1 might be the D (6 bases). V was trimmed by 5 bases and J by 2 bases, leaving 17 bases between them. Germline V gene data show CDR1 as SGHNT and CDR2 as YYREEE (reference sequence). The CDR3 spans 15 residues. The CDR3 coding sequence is TGTGCCAGCAGTACATCAAGGGGGTCGACCTACGAGCAGTACTTC. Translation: CASSTSRGSTYEQYF.

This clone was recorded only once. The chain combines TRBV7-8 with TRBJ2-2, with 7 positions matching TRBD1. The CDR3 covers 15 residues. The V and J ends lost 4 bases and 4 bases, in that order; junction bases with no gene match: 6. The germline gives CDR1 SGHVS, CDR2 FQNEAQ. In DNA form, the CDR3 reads TGTGCCAGCAGCTCCTCGGGACAGTTCACCGGGGAGCTGTTTTTT. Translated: CASSSSGQFTGELFF.

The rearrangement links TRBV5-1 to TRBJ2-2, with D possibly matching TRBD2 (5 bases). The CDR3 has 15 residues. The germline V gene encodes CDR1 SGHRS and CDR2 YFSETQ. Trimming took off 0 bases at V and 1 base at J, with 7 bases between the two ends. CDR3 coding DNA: TGCGCCAGCAGCTTGGCCGGGAAGAACACCGGGGAGCTGTTTTTT. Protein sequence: CASSLAGKNTGELFF. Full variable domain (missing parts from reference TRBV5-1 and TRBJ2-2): KAGVTQTPRYLIKTRGQQVTLSCSPISGHRSVSWYQQTPGQGLQFLFEYFSETQRNKGNFPGRFSGRQFSNSRSEMNVSTLELGDSALYLCASSLAGKNTGELFFGEGSRLTVL.

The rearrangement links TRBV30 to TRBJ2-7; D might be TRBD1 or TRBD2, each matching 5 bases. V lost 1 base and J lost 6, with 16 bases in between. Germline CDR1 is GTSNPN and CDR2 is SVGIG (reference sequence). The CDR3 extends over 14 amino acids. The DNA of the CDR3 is TGTGCCTGGAGTGCCTGGGACGGCCGTACCGAGCAGTACTTC. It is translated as CAWSAWDGRTEQYF.

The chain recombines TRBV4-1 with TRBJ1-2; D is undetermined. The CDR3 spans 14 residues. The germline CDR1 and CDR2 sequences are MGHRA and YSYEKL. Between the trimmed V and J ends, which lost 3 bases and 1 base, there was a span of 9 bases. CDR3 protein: CASSQMRDNYGYTF. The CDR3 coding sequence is TGCGCCAGCAGCCAGATGAGGGATAACTATGGCTACACCTTC.